The present entry profiles one T cell receptor beta chain with its context. The record originates from a study of shared clonotypes between healthy human individuals. Naive CD8 cells, CD45RO-negative and positively selected for CCR7, excluded terminally differentiated effector memory CD45RA+ cells. The CDR3 has 16 amino acids. Profiled with immunoSEQ multiplex PCR; TCRdb holds only in-frame clones, not every one. The sample has approximately 740,000 clones; 85% to 95% are singletons. The specimen sequenced was naive CD8+ T cells sorted from blood. This chain connects TRBV21-1 to TRBJ2-1; TRBD1, as called in the table, went unchecked against the DNA. TRBV21-1 represents a pseudogene. This clonotype was obtained from a man aged 25 to 45 in good health. This CDR3 is CASSRPGGPSYNEQFF. DNA for the CDR3: TGTGCCAGCAGCCGTCCAGGGGGTCCCTCCTACAATGAGCAGTTCTTC.